The T cell receptor (beta chain) described here comes from a study of cytomegalovirus exposure and HLA in healthy donors. The CDR3 runs to 15 residues. The V gene's germline CDR1 is SGHTA and CDR2 FQGNSA. Trimming removed 7 bases from V and 4 bases from J; junction bases left unmatched: 10. Findings and limits, study-wide: There were approximately 150 TCR beta chains listed as cytomegalovirus-associated. An analysis was carried out at a later point. It showed that HLA-associated TCR beta chains were more clonally expanded than equally common non-associated chains. Most likely, a cluster of highly shared sequence variants arose as a sequencing artifact. Analyzed later, most CMV-associated TCR beta chains appeared HLA-restricted.

PCR used 60 Vbeta primers and 13 Jbeta primers. Profiled with immunoSEQ multiplex PCR; TCRdb holds only in-frame clones, not every one. Here the sample spans approximately 130,000 clones, 70% to 80% being singletons. A note on this clone: Its antigen is not identified.

The TCR comes from a female donor in good health and CMV-seropositive. The chain is built from TRBV7-2 and TRBJ2-1, with 7 bases identical to TRBD2. Input material: PBMCs. The CDR3 bases are TGTGCCAGCACCAAAGGGACGGGAGGATACAATGAGCAGTTCTTC. It encodes CASTKGTGGYNEQFF.